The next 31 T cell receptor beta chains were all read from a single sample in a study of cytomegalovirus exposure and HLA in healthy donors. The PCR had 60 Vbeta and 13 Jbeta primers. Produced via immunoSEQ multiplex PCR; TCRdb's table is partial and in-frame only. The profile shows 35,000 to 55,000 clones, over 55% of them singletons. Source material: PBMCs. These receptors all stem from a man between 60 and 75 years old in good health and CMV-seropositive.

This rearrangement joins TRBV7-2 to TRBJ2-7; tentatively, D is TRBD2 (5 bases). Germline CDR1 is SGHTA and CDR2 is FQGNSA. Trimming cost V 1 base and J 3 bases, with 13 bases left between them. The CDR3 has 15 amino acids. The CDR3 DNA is TGTGCCAGCAGCTTAGTCCGGGGAACTCACTACGAGCAGTACTTC. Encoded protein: CASSLVRGTHYEQYF.

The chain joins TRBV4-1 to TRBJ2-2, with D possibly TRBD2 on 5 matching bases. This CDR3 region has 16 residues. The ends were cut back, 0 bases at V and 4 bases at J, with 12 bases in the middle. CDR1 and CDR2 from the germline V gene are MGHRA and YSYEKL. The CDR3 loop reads CASSQEVGAATGELFF. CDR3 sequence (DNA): TGCGCCAGCAGCCAAGAGGTCGGAGCGGCCACCGGGGAGCTGTTTTTT.

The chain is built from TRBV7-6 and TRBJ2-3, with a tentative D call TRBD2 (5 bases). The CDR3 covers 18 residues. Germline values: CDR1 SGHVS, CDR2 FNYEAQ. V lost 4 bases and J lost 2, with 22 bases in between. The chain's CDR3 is CASSYVGGPEVPTDTQYF. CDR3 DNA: TGTGCCAGCAGCTACGTGGGCGGGCCGGAGGTCCCCACAGATACGCAGTATTTT.

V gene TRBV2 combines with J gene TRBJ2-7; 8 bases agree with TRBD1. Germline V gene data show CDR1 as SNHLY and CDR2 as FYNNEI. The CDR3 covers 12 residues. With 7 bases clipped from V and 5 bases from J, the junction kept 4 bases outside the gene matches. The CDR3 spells CASTDRGNEQYF. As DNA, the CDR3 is TGTGCCAGCACCGACAGGGGCAACGAGCAGTACTTC.

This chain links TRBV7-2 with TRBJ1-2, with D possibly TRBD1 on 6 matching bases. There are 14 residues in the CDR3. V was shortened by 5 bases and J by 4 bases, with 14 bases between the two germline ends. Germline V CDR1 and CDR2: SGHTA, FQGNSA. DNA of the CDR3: TGTGCCAGCAGCCCAACGCAGGGGTTCTATGGCTACACCTTC. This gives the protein CASSPTQGFYGYTF.

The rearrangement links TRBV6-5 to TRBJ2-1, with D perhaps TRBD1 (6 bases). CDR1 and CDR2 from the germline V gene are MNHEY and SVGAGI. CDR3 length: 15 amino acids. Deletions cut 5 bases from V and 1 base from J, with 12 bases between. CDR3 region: CASSGTSGSYNEQFF. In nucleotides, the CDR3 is TGTGCCAGCAGTGGGACAAGTGGTTCCTACAATGAGCAGTTCTTC.

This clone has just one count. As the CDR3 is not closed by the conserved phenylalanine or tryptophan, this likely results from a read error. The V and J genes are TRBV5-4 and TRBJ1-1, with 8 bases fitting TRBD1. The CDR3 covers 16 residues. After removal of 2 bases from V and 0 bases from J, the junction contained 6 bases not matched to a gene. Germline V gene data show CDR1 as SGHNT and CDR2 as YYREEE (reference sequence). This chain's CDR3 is CASSFLTGGLNTEAFL. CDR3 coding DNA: TGTGCCAGCAGCTTCTTAACAGGGGGGTTGAACACTGAAGCTTTCCTT.

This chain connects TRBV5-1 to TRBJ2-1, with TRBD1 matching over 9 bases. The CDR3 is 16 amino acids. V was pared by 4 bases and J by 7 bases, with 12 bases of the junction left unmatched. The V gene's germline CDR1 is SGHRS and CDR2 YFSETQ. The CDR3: CASSPGSGQGFNEQFF. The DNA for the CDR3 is TGCGCCAGCAGCCCCGGTTCGGGACAGGGATTTAATGAGCAGTTCTTC.

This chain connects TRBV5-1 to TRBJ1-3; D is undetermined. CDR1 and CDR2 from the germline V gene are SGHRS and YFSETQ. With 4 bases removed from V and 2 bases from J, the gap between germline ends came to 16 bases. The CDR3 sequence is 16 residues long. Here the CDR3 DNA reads TGCGCCAGCAGCCCTATCGCGGCTGGAGCTGGAAACACCATATATTTT. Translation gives CASSPIAAGAGNTIYF. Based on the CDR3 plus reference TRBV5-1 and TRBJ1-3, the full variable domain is KAGVTQTPRYLIKTRGQQVTLSCSPISGHRSVSWYQQTPGQGLQFLFEYFSETQRNKGNFPGRFSGRQFSNSRSEMNVSTLELGDSALYLCASSPIAAGAGNTIYFGEGSWLTVV.

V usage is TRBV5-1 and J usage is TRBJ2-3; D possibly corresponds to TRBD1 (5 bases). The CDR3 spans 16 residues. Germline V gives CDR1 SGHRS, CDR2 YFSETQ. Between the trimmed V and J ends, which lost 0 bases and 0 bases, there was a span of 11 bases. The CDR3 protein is CASSLGQPSSTDTQYF. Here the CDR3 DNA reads TGCGCCAGCAGCTTGGGACAGCCTTCTAGCACAGATACGCAGTATTTT. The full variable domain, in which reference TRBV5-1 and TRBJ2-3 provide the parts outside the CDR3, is KAGVTQTPRYLIKTRGQQVTLSCSPISGHRSVSWYQQTPGQGLQFLFEYFSETQRNKGNFPGRFSGRQFSNSRSEMNVSTLELGDSALYLCASSLGQPSSTDTQYFGPGTRLTVL.

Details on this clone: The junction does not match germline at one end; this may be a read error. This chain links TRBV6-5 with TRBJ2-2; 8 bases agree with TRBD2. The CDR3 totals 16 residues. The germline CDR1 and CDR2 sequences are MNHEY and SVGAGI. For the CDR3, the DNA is TGTGCCAACAGTTACGAATCTGAGCGGGAGTCCGGGGAGCTGTTTTTT. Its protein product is CANSYESERESGELFF.

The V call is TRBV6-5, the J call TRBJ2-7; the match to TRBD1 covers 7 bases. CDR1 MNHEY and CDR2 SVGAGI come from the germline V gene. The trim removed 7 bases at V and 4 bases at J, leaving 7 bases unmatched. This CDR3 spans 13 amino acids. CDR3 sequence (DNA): TGTGCCAGCACCAGACAGGGCGAATACGAGCAGTACTTC. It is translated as CASTRQGEYEQYF.

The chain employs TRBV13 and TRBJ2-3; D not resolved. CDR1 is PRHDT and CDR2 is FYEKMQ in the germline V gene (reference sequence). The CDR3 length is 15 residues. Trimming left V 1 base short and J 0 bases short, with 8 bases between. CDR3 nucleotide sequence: TGTGCCAGCAGCTTAGCTAGTCTGAGCACAGATACGCAGTATTTT. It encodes CASSLASLSTDTQYF.

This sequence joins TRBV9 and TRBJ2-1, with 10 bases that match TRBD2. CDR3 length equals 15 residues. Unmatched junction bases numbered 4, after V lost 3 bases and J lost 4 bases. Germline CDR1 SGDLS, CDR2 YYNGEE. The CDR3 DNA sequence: TGTGCCAGCAGCGACCGGACTAGCGGTTACAATGAGCAGTTCTTC. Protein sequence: CASSDRTSGYNEQFF. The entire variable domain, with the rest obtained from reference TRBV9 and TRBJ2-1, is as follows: DSGVTQTPKHLITATGQRVTLRCSPRSGDLSVYWYQQSLDQGLQFLIQYYNGEERAKGNILERFSAQQFPDLHSELNLSSLELGDSALYFCASSDRTSGYNEQFFGPGTRLTVL.

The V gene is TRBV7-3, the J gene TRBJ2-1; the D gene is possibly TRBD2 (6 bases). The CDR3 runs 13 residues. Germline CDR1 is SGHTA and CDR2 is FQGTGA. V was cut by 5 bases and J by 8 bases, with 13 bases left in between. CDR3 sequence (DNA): TGTGCCAGCAGCGAAGGAGGGAGCGATGAGCAGTTCTTC. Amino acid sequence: CASSEGGSDEQFF.

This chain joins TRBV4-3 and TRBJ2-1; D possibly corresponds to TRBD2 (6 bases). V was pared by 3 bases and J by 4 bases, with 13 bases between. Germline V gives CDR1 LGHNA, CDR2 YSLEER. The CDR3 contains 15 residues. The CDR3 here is CASSQAGTPYNEQFF. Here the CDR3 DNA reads TGCGCCAGCAGCCAGGCCGGGACTCCGTACAATGAGCAGTTCTTC.

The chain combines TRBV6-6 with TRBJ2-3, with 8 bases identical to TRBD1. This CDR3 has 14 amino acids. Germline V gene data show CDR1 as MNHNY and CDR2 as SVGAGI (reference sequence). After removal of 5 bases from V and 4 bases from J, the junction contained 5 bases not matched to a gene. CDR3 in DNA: TGTGCCAGCAGTAGGACAGGGAACTCAGATACGCAGTATTTT. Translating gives CASSRTGNSDTQYF.

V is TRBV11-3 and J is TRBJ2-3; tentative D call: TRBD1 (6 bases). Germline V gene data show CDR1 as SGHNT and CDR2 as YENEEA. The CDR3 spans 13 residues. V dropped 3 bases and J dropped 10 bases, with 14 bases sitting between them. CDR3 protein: CASSFYLGGSQYF. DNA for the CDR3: TGTGCCAGCAGCTTCTACCTAGGGGGTTCGCAGTATTTT.

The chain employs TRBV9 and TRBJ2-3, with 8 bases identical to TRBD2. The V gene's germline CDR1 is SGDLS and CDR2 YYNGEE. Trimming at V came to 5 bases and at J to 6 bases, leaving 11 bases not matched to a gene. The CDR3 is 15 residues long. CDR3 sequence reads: CASSAETSESDTQYF. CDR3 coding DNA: TGTGCCAGCAGTGCTGAGACTAGCGAGTCGGATACGCAGTATTTT. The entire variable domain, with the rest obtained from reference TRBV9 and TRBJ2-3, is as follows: DSGVTQTPKHLITATGQRVTLRCSPRSGDLSVYWYQQSLDQGLQFLIQYYNGEERAKGNILERFSAQQFPDLHSELNLSSLELGDSALYFCASSAETSESDTQYFGPGTRLTVL.

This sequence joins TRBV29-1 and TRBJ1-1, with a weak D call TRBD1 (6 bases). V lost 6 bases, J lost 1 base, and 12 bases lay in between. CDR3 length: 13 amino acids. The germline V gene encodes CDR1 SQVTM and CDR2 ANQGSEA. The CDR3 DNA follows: TGCAGCGTCCACACAGGGACGAACACTGAAGCTTTCTTT. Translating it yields CSVHTGTNTEAFF.

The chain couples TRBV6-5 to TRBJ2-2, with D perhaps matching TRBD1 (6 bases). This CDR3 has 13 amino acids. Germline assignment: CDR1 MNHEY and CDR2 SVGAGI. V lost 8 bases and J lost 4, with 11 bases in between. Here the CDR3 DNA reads TGTGCCAGCGGCGACAGGATCACCGGGGAGCTGTTTTTT. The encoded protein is CASGDRITGELFF.

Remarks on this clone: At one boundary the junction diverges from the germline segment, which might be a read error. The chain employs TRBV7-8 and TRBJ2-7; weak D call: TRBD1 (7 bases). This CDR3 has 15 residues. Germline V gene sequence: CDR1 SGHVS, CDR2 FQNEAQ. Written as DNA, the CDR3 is TGTGCCAGCAGTTTAGGGCCCAGGGGGACTCACGAGCAGTACTTC. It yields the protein CASSLGPRGTHEQYF.

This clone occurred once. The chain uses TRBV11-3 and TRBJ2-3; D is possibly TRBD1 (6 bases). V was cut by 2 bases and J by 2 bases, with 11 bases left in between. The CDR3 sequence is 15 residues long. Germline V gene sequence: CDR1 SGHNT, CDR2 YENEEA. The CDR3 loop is CASSLRQADTDTQYF. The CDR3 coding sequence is TGTGCCAGCAGCTTACGACAGGCGGACACAGATACGCAGTATTTT.

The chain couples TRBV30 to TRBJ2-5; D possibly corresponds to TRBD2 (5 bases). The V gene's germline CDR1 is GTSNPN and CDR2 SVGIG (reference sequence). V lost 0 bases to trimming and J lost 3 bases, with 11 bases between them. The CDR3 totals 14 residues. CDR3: CAWSVGGQKETQYF. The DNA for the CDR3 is TGTGCCTGGAGTGTCGGAGGTCAGAAAGAGACCCAGTACTTC.

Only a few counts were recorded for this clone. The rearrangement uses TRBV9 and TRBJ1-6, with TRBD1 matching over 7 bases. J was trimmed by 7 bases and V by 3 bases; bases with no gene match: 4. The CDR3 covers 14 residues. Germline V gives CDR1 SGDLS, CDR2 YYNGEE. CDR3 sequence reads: CASSGGQRNSPLHF. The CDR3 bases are TGTGCCAGCAGCGGGGGACAGAGAAATTCACCCCTCCACTTT.

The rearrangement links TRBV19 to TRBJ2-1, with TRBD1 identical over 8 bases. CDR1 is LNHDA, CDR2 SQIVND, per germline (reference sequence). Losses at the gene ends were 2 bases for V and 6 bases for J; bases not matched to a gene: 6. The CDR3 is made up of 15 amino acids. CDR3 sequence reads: CASSIQGARTNEQFF. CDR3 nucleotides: TGTGCCAGTAGTATACAGGGGGCGCGAACCAATGAGCAGTTCTTC.

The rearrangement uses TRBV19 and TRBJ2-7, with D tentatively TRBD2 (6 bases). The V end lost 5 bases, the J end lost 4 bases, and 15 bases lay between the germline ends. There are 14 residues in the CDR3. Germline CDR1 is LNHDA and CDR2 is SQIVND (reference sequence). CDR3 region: CASSQVGRRYEQYF. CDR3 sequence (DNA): TGTGCCAGTAGTCAGGTTGGGAGGAGATACGAGCAGTACTTC. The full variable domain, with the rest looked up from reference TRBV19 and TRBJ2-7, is DGGITQSPKYLFRKEGQNVTLSCEQNLNHDAMYWYRQDPGQGLRLIYYSQIVNDFQKGDIAEGYSVSREKKESFPLTVTSAQKNPTAFYLCASSQVGRRYEQYFGPGTRLTVT.

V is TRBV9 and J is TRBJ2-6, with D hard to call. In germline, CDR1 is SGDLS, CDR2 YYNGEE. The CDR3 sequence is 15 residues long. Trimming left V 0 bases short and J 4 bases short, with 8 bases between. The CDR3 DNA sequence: TGTGCCAGCAGCGTAGCGGGTGGCGGGGCCAACGTCCTGACTTTC. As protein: CASSVAGGGANVLTF.

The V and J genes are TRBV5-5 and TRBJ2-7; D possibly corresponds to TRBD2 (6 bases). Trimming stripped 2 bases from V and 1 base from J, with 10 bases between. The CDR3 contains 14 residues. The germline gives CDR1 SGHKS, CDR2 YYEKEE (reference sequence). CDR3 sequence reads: CASSLFRESYEQYF. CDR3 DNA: TGTGCCAGCAGCTTATTCCGGGAGTCCTACGAGCAGTACTTC.

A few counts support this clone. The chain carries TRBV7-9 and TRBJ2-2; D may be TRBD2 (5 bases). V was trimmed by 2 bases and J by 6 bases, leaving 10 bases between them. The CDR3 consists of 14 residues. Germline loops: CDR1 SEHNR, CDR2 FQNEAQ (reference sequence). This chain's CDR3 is CASSLRGSPGELFF. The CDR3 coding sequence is TGTGCCAGCAGCTTACGTGGGAGCCCCGGGGAGCTGTTTTTT.

CDR3 residues: CASSLDGSGNEQFF. The CDR3 DNA reads TGTGCCAGCAGCTTAGATGGTTCGGGGAATGAGCAGTTCTTC. The chain couples TRBV7-2 to TRBJ2-1; tentatively, D is TRBD2 (5 bases). The germline V gene has CDR1 SGHTA and CDR2 FQGNSA. The germline V and J ends were trimmed by 1 base and 7 bases, with 11 bases remaining between them. The CDR3 length is 14 residues.